These T cell receptor beta chains were read from a single sample in a study of blood T cell repertoires in COVID-19. The assay was immunoSEQ multiplex PCR, and TCRdb's table has in-frame clones only and misses some. The sample has about 200,000 clones, 70% to 85% seen once; the top ten hold approximately 6.9%. Sequenced input: peripheral blood. All receptors derive from a human donor with acute or convalescent COVID-19. The donor label of this sample is uncertain. CDR3s include the opening cysteine and the closing phenylalanine or tryptophan. The D gene is left open where the match is weak. Expanded clones get a size class; other rows say once, few or many, or leave the size out.

TRBJ2-2,TRBD2,TRBV19,-,TGTGCCAGTAGTTGGACTAGCGGAAACACCGGGGAGCTGTTTTTT,CASSWTSGNTGELFF
TRBJ1-1,-,TRBV28,-,TGTGCCAGCAGTCCGTCTGAGGGGGTCATAGCTGAAGCTTTCTTT,CASSPSEGVIAEAFF
TRBJ1-1,-,TRBV28,-,TGTGCCAGCAGTTTATTGGCAGGTCTGAACACTGAAGCTTTCTTT,CASSLLAGLNTEAFF
TRBJ2-3,TRBD2,TRBV9,-,TGTGCCAGCAGCGCCCTTTCTGGACTAGCGGGAGGGAGAGATACGCAGTATTTT,CASSALSGLAGGRDTQYF
TRBJ2-1,-,TRBV12-3/TRBV12-4,-,TGTGCCAGCAGTTTATTAGGGGCTACTGAGCAGTTCTTC,CASSLLGATEQFF
TRBJ1-2,TRBD1,TRBV5-6,-,TGTGCCAGCAGCTTGATGGGGACAGGGACGGGCTATGGCTACACCTTC,CASSLMGTGTGYGYTF
TRBJ2-5,TRBD2,TRBV25-1,-,TGTGCCAGCAGTGAATTTACGGCTAGCGGACACCAAGAGACCCAGTACTTC,CASSEFTASGHQETQYF
TRBJ2-2,-,TRBV19,once,TGTGCCAGTAGTTATGACAGGCCCACCGGGGAGCTGTTTTTT,CASSYDRPTGELFF
TRBJ1-2,-,TRBV2,-,TGTGCCAGCCTCCGGGAAGCCGAGGACTATGGCTACACCTTC,CASLREAEDYGYTF
TRBJ2-5,-,TRBV21-1,once,TGTGCCAGCAGCGAGGGCAGAGGGGAGACCCAGTACTTC,CASSEGRGETQYF
TRBJ2-3,TRBD2,TRBV7-6,-,TGTGCCAGCAGCCCTGGGGGGGGCCAGCGGGAGGGGAGAGATACGCAGTATTTT,CASSPGGGQREGRDTQYF
TRBJ1-2,-,TRBV14,-,TGTGCCAGCAGCCAGGGGCCCCCTGAACTGGGTGGCTACACCTTC,CASSQGPPELGGYTF
TRBJ2-1,-,TRBV28,-,TGTGCCAGCAGTTTTATTGAGCGGGCGATGGGCAATGAGCAGTTCTTC,CASSFIERAMGNEQFF
TRBJ2-7,-,TRBV3-1/TRBV3-2,-,TGTGCCAGCAGCCAAGGACATCTCTACGAGCAGTACTTC,CASSQGHLYEQYF
TRBJ1-2,-,TRBV19,-,TGTGCCAGTAGCCTACAGGGTTTAGGCTGGGGCTACACCTTC,CASSLQGLGWGYTF
TRBJ1-5,-,TRBV19,-,TGTGCCAGTAGTGACAGGCTGGGGCAGCCCCAGCATTTT,CASSDRLGQPQHF
TRBJ1-1,-,TRBV11-3,once,TGTGCCAGCAGCATTGCGGGAGTTGTGAACACTGAAGCTTTCTTT,CASSIAGVVNTEAFF
TRBJ1-5,TRBD1,TRBV27,once,TGTGCCAGCAGCTCTACAGGGGGCCCTACCTCGCCCCAGCATTTT,CASSSTGGPTSPQHF
TRBJ2-3,-,TRBV20-1,-,TGCAGTGCGGAGCTAGCGGATACGCAGTATTTT,CSAELADTQYF
TRBJ2-7,TRBD2,TRBV19,-,TGTGCCAGTAGTAGACTAGCGGGAGGGCAGGTCCACGAGCAGTGCTTC,CASSRLAGGQVHEQCF
TRBJ2-5,TRBD1,TRBV5-1,-,TGCGCCAGCAGCTCTTCCGGGACAGGGGGCCAAGAGACCCAGTACTTC,CASSSSGTGGQETQYF
TRBJ1-1,TRBD1,TRBV5-5,-,TGTGCCAGCAGCTCTTCTCGTAACAGGGGATATAACACTGAAGCTTTCTTT,CASSSSRNRGYNTEAFF
TRBJ2-5,-,TRBV6-5,-,TGTGCCAGCGCCAGGACAGACCTCGGAGAGACCCAGTACTTC,CASARTDLGETQYF
TRBJ2-3,TRBD2,TRBV18,-,TGTGCCAGCTCACCTCTTCTAGCGGTGAGCACAGATACGCAGTATTTT,CASSPLLAVSTDTQYF
TRBJ1-3,-,TRBV30,-,TGTGCCGGGCAGAGCTCTGGAAACACCATATATTTT,CAGQSSGNTIYF
TRBJ1-1,TRBD1,TRBV14,-,TGTGCCAGCAGCCGGACCACAGGGGCAAACACTGAAGCTTTCTTT,CASSRTTGANTEAFF
TRBJ2-7,-,TRBV7-9,-,TGTGCCAGCAGCTTAGATGAGTTCTCGGGAGAGCAGTACTTC,CASSLDEFSGEQYF
TRBJ1-5,-,TRBV5-1,-,TGCGCCAGCAGCTTGGATGGCGGTGGCAATCAGCCCCAGCATTTT,CASSLDGGGNQPQHF
TRBJ2-1,-,TRBV24-1,-,TGTGCCACCAGTGATTTAGGCAGCAGGAATGAGCAGTTCTTC,CATSDLGSRNEQFF